The subject of this entry is one TCR beta chain. The data were taken from a study of blood T cell repertoires in COVID-19. In the study's own analysis: Counts of nucleated cells, estimated from reference gene primer amplification, were obtained. This table comes from immunoSEQ multiplex PCR, and its TCRdb copy is limited to in-frame clones, with some not included. D and trimming come from the DNA, and the V and J calls and clone size come from that table. The data show 84,000 or so clones, around four fifths seen once. The V end lost 10 bases, the J end lost 8 bases, and 11 bases lay between the germline ends. Germline V gene data show CDR1 as MGHRA and CDR2 as YSYEKL. This CDR3 has 11 residues.

Sequenced material: peripheral blood. The rearrangement links TRBV4-1 to TRBJ2-2; a possible D gene is TRBD2 (5 bases). The sequence came from a man aged 70 or older with acute or convalescent COVID-19. CDR3 protein: CATGEGGELFF. CDR3 sequence (DNA): TGCGCCACCGGGGAAGGGGGGGAGCTGTTTTTT.